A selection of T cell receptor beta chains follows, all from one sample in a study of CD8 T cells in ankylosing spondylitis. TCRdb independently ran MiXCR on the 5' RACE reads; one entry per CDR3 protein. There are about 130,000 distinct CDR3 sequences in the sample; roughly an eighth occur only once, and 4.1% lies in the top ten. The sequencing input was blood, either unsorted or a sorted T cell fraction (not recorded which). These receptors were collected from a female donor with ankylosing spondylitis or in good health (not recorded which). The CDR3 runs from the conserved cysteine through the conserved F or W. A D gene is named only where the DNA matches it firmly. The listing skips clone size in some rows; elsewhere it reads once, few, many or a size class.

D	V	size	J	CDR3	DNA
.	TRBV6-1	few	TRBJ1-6	CASNSIGWGSPLHF	TGTGCCAGCAACTCCATTGGGTGGGGTTCACCCCTCCACTTT
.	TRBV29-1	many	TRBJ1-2	CSVERGEDYGYTF	TGCAGCGTTGAAAGGGGGGAAGACTATGGCTACACCTTC
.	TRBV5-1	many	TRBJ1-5	CASSLGTPNQPQHF	TGCGCCAGCAGCTTGGGGACCCCCAATCAGCCCCAGCATTTT
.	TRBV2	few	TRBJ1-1	CASSPQLELNTEAFF	TGTGCCAGCAGCCCTCAACTTGAACTGAACACTGAAGCTTTCTTT
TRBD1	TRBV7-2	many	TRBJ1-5	CASSSVGQALGNQPQHF	TGTGCCAGCAGCTCAGTCGGACAGGCTCTGGGCAATCAGCCCCAGCATTTT
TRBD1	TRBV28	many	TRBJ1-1	CASTLGTGRGTTEAFF	TGTGCCAGCACCTTAGGGACAGGGAGGGGTACCACTGAAGCTTTCTTT
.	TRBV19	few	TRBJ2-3	CASSTSRSTDTQYF	TGTGCCAGTAGTACGTCCCGGAGCACAGATACGCAGTATTTT
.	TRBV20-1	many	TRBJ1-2	CSAQVYGYTF	TGCAGTGCTCAGGTCTATGGCTACACCTTC
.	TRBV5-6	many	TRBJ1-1	CASSFLVDVITEAFF	TGTGCCAGCAGCTTTTTAGTAGATGTTATCACTGAAGCTTTCTTT
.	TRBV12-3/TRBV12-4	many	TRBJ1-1	CASKDSMNTEAFF	TGTGCCAGCAAAGACTCTATGAACACTGAAGCTTTCTTT
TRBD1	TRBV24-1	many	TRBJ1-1	CATGQGRMNTEAFF	TGTGCCACCGGACAGGGGCGAATGAACACTGAAGCTTTCTTT
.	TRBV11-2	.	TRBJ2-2	CASSIQGRATGELFF	TGTGCCAGCAGCATACAGGGACGGGCCACCGGGGAGCTGTTTTTT
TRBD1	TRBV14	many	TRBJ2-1	CASSLTGTGYNEQFF	TGTGCCAGCAGCCTGACCGGGACAGGCTACAATGAGCAGTTCTTC
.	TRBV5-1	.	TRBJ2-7	CASSLGGGESYEQYF	TGCGCCAGCAGCCTAGGAGGGGGTGAGTCCTACGAGCAGTACTTC
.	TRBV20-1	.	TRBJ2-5	CSAMEGMETQYF	TGCAGTGCTATGGAGGGAATGGAGACCCAGTACTTC
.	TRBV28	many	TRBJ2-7	CASSLGQQQYF	TGTGCCAGCAGCCTAGGACAGCAGCAGTACTTC
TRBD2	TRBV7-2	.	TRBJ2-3	CASSLGPSGVGTDTQYF	TGTGCCAGCAGCTTGGGCCCTAGCGGGGTGGGCACAGATACGCAGTATTTT
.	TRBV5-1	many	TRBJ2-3	CASRSPGSVTDTQYF	TGCGCCAGCAGGTCTCCAGGGAGTGTCACAGATACGCAGTATTTT
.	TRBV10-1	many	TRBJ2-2	CASNPEGTGELFF	TGCGCCAGCAACCCGGAGGGGACCGGGGAGCTGTTTTTT
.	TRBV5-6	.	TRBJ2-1	CASSPGQGTGNEQFF	TGTGCCAGCAGCCCCGGGCAGGGAACTGGGAATGAGCAGTTCTTC
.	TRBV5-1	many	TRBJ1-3	CASSFRGLNPGNTIYF	TGCGCCAGCAGCTTTCGGGGGCTAAACCCAGGCAACACCATATATTTT
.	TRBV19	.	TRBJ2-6	CASSIRGQKLSGANVLTF	TGTGCCAGTAGTATCAGGGGACAAAAACTATCTGGGGCCAACGTCCTGACTTTC
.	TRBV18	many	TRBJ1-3	CASSQLGTVSGNTIYF	TGTGCCAGCTCACAGCTCGGGACGGTCTCTGGAAACACCATATATTTT
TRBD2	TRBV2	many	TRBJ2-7	CANLLGLAGSYEQYF	TGTGCCAACCTACTGGGACTAGCGGGCTCCTACGAGCAGTACTTC
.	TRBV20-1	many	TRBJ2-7	CSAPVPRQYYEQYF	TGCAGTGCCCCAGTCCCCCGACAATACTACGAGCAGTACTTC
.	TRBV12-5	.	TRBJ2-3	CASGFRTDTQYF	TGTGCTAGTGGTTTCCGCACAGATACGCAGTATTTT
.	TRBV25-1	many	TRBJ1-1	CASSLIGTEAFF	TGTGCCAGCAGTTTAATTGGCACTGAAGCTTTCTTT
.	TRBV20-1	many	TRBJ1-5	CSAGGGANQPQHF	TGCAGTGCCGGAGGGGGGGCCAATCAGCCCCAGCATTTT
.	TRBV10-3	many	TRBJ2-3	CAIRQGTSTDTQYF	TGTGCCATCAGACAGGGGACTAGCACAGATACGCAGTATTTT
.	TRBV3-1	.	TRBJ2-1	CASSQESNEQFF	TGTGCCAGCAGCCAAGAATCAAATGAGCAGTTCTTC
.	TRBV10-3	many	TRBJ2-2	CAISEWTPNTGELFF	TGTGCCATCAGTGAGTGGACACCGAACACCGGGGAGCTGTTTTTT
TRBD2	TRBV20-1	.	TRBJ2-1	CSASTLASGHNEQFF	TGCAGTGCTTCAACACTAGCGAGCGGCCACAATGAGCAGTTCTTC
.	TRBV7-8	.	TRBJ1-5	CASRSDSYGQPQRF	TGTGCCAGCCGCTCAGACAGTTATGGCCAGCCCCAGCGTTTT
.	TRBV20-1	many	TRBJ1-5	CSASQWVGNQPQHF	TGCAGTGCTTCACAGTGGGTAGGCAATCAGCCCCAGCATTTT
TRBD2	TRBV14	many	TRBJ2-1	CASSRAGYNEQFF	TGTGCCAGCAGCCGAGCGGGGTACAATGAGCAGTTCTTC
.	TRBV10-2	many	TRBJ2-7	CASLGVQSSYEQYF	TGCGCCAGCCTCGGGGTGCAAAGCTCCTACGAGCAGTACTTC
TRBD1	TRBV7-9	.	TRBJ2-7	CASSGTGTPYEQYF	TGTGCCAGCAGCGGGACAGGGACCCCCTACGAGCAGTACTTC
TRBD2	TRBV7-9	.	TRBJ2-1	CASSLVGGTYNEQFF	TGTGCCAGCAGCTTAGTCGGGGGGACTTACAATGAGCAGTTCTTC
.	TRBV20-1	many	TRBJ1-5	CSARGGGPNQPQHF	TGCAGTGCTAGGGGGGGGGGTCCCAATCAGCCCCAGCATTTT
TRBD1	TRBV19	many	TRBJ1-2	CATSPGQPMGPDGYTF	TGTGCCACCTCGCCGGGACAGCCAATGGGGCCCGATGGCTACACCTTC
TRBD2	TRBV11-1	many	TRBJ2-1	CASSLAPPLAVASHNEQFF	TGTGCCAGCAGCTTAGCCCCCCCACTAGCGGTAGCCTCACACAATGAGCAGTTCTTC
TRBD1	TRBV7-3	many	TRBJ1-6	CASSSGQRGNSPLHF	TGTGCCAGCAGCTCGGGACAGCGGGGGAATTCACCCCTCCACTTT
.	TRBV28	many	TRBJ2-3	CASKGQHTDTQYF	TGTGCCAGCAAGGGCCAGCACACAGATACGCAGTATTTT
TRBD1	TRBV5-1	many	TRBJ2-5	CASSSLGQGGETQYF	TGCGCCAGCAGCAGCCTGGGACAGGGTGGAGAGACCCAGTACTTC
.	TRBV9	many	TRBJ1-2	CASSVAGGSYTF	TGTGCCAGCAGCGTAGCGGGGGGTAGCTACACCTTC
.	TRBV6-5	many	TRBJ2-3	CASSYDSGRTDTQYF	TGTGCCAGCAGTTACGATAGCGGACGCACAGATACGCAGTATTTT
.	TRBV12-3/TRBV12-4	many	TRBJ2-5	CASSTTIGVLETQYF	TGTGCCAGCAGTACCACAATTGGGGTCTTGGAGACCCAGTACTTC
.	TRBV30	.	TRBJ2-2	CAWSRARAGELFF	TGTGCCTGGAGTAGAGCACGGGCCGGGGAGCTGTTTTTT
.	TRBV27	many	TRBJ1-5	CASSLSGDNQPQHF	TGTGCCAGCAGTTTATCCGGCGACAATCAGCCCCAGCATTTT
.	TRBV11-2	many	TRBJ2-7	CASSATSTYEQYF	TGTGCCAGCAGCGCGACATCTACCTACGAGCAGTACTTC
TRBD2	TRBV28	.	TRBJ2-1	CASSSDHGTSGRFYNEQFF	TGTGCCAGCAGTTCCGACCATGGGACTAGCGGGAGGTTCTACAATGAGCAGTTCTTC
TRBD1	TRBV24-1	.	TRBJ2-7	CATMGGQGSYEQYF	TGTGCCACCATGGGGGGACAGGGTTCCTACGAGCAGTACTTC
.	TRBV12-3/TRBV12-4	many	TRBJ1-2	CASSSAVYGYTF	TGTGCCAGCAGTTCTGCGGTTTATGGCTACACCTTC
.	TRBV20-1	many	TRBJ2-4	CSAQSRGIQYF	TGCAGTGCCCAATCTCGGGGAATTCAGTACTTC
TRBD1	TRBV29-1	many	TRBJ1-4	CSVVGPGQGTEKLFF	TGCAGCGTTGTAGGGCCGGGACAGGGGACCGAAAAACTGTTTTTT
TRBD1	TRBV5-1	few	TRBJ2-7	CASSEDRGLRGEQYF	TGCGCCAGCAGCGAGGACAGGGGGCTTCGTGGAGAGCAGTACTTC
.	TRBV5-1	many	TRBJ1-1	CASSWGAGGTEAFF	TGCGCCAGCAGCTGGGGAGCGGGGGGGACTGAAGCTTTCTTT
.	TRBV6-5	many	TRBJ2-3	CASSYSGRTSTDTQYF	TGTGCCAGCAGTTACTCAGGGCGGACTAGCACAGATACGCAGTATTTT